The rows below give T cell receptor beta chains drawn from one sample of a study of cytotoxic CD8 clonotypes in ibrutinib-treated CLL. The method was immunoSEQ multiplex PCR; TCRdb's version includes in-frame clones alone and lacks a portion of them. Of about 130,000 clones in the sample, approximately 81% are singletons; the top ten hold around 13%. This sample comprised PBMCs, obtained after 12 months of ibrutinib treatment. The origin of the receptors is a human donor with chronic lymphocytic leukemia. The CDR3 runs from the conserved cysteine through the conserved F or W. Fields, in order: J gene, D gene, V gene, CDR3 protein. D genes are given only for firm matches.

J gene: TRBJ1-5
D gene: TRBD1
V gene: TRBV5-1
CDR3 protein: CASSLSGRGEGQPQHF

J gene: TRBJ2-7
D gene: TRBD1
V gene: TRBV5-1
CDR3 protein: CASSLGQGGYEQYF

J gene: TRBJ2-2
D gene: .
V gene: TRBV5-4
CDR3 protein: CASSFSQSFLGGELFF

J gene: TRBJ1-5
D gene: .
V gene: TRBV6-1
CDR3 protein: CASSRQLASNQPQHF

J gene: TRBJ2-3
D gene: .
V gene: TRBV9
CDR3 protein: CASSRDRMRGTDTQYF

J gene: TRBJ2-6
D gene: .
V gene: TRBV19
CDR3 protein: CVSVDSGANVLTF

J gene: TRBJ2-3
D gene: .
V gene: TRBV30
CDR3 protein: CAWSLETGRDTQYF

J gene: TRBJ1-1
D gene: .
V gene: TRBV4-3
CDR3 protein: CASSQGTWNTEAFF

J gene: TRBJ2-3
D gene: .
V gene: TRBV10-3
CDR3 protein: CAISDSVDTQYF

J gene: TRBJ2-1
D gene: TRBD2
V gene: TRBV30
CDR3 protein: CAWNLGTSGHEQFF

J gene: TRBJ2-2
D gene: TRBD2
V gene: TRBV11-3
CDR3 protein: CASSLGRAGEVSGELFF

J gene: TRBJ2-2
D gene: .
V gene: TRBV7-2
CDR3 protein: CASSFTRASGTGELFF

J gene: TRBJ1-2
D gene: .
V gene: TRBV4-2
CDR3 protein: CASSLGTLIGYTF

J gene: TRBJ2-5
D gene: .
V gene: TRBV4-1
CDR3 protein: CASSRPRWGGRQETQYF

J gene: TRBJ2-7
D gene: .
V gene: TRBV27
CDR3 protein: CASRRSPTYEQYF

J gene: TRBJ2-7
D gene: .
V gene: TRBV18
CDR3 protein: CASSPRQESSYEQYF

J gene: TRBJ2-3
D gene: TRBD2
V gene: TRBV11-2
CDR3 protein: CASSSGTSTDTQYF

J gene: TRBJ2-7
D gene: TRBD1
V gene: TRBV11-2
CDR3 protein: CASSSMTGGAQQYF

J gene: TRBJ2-3
D gene: .
V gene: TRBV5-1
CDR3 protein: CASSFQGGTDTQYF

J gene: TRBJ1-2
D gene: TRBD1
V gene: TRBV6-6
CDR3 protein: CASSPRQGLINYGYTF

J gene: TRBJ1-2
D gene: TRBD1
V gene: TRBV30
CDR3 protein: CAWIKQISTGTGSFYGYTF

J gene: TRBJ2-1
D gene: .
V gene: TRBV9
CDR3 protein: CASSPYTAAPSYNEQFF

J gene: TRBJ1-1
D gene: TRBD1
V gene: TRBV9
CDR3 protein: CASSVFTGTGPSNTEAFF

J gene: TRBJ2-1
D gene: TRBD1
V gene: TRBV11-2
CDR3 protein: CASSSRQGRYNEQFF

J gene: TRBJ1-5
D gene: TRBD1
V gene: TRBV25-1
CDR3 protein: CASSAPIMTGANQPQHF

J gene: TRBJ2-7
D gene: TRBD1
V gene: TRBV28
CDR3 protein: CASSFLGTGAHYEQYF

J gene: TRBJ1-5
D gene: .
V gene: TRBV14
CDR3 protein: CASSQERDQPQHF

J gene: TRBJ2-2
D gene: .
V gene: TRBV19
CDR3 protein: CASSTSKGIGTGELFF

J gene: TRBJ2-7
D gene: .
V gene: TRBV28
CDR3 protein: CASNGGNYEQYF

J gene: TRBJ1-3
D gene: TRBD1
V gene: TRBV5-4
CDR3 protein: CASSLEAGGLNTIYF

J gene: TRBJ2-5
D gene: TRBD2
V gene: TRBV7-9
CDR3 protein: CASSLVLTSGREETQYF

J gene: TRBJ1-1
D gene: .
V gene: TRBV4-1
CDR3 protein: CASSFRAGMGTEAFF

J gene: TRBJ2-1
D gene: .
V gene: TRBV2
CDR3 protein: CASRGGKQFF

J gene: TRBJ1-1
D gene: TRBD1
V gene: TRBV18
CDR3 protein: CASATGGITEAFF

J gene: TRBJ2-5
D gene: .
V gene: TRBV7-6
CDR3 protein: CASSLFQETQYF

J gene: TRBJ2-1
D gene: .
V gene: TRBV7-7
CDR3 protein: CASSLGTFSYNEQFF

J gene: TRBJ2-7
D gene: .
V gene: TRBV2
CDR3 protein: CASSFASEQYF

J gene: TRBJ1-2
D gene: .
V gene: TRBV19
CDR3 protein: CASSIQANHYGYTF

J gene: TRBJ2-7
D gene: TRBD1
V gene: TRBV18
CDR3 protein: CASSEGQGGYEQYF

J gene: TRBJ1-2
D gene: TRBD1
V gene: TRBV29-1
CDR3 protein: CSTRQGGNYGYTF

J gene: TRBJ2-7
D gene: .
V gene: TRBV9
CDR3 protein: CASSQEYGPYEQYF

J gene: TRBJ2-1
D gene: TRBD1
V gene: TRBV27
CDR3 protein: CASSTRDRAYNEQFF

J gene: TRBJ2-5
D gene: TRBD1
V gene: TRBV2
CDR3 protein: CASRDGTGGETQYF

J gene: TRBJ2-5
D gene: TRBD1
V gene: TRBV4-1
CDR3 protein: CASSRTQGDQETQYF

J gene: TRBJ2-5
D gene: TRBD1
V gene: TRBV19
CDR3 protein: CASTHTGTGGSETQYF

J gene: TRBJ2-1
D gene: TRBD2
V gene: TRBV4-1
CDR3 protein: CASSQGPSGRGSYNEQFF

J gene: TRBJ1-5
D gene: TRBD1
V gene: TRBV28
CDR3 protein: CVVEGARQPQHF

J gene: TRBJ2-7
D gene: .
V gene: TRBV30
CDR3 protein: CACGRNEGTTYEQYF

J gene: TRBJ2-5
D gene: .
V gene: TRBV14
CDR3 protein: CASSQVRQVHQETQYF

J gene: TRBJ2-1
D gene: TRBD2
V gene: TRBV5-8
CDR3 protein: CASSLALAGGNTYNEQFF

J gene: TRBJ2-7
D gene: TRBD1
V gene: TRBV4-3
CDR3 protein: CASSQVTDRVVQYF

J gene: TRBJ2-3
D gene: TRBD2
V gene: TRBV6-4
CDR3 protein: CASSDKGLAHTRGTDTQYF

J gene: TRBJ2-7
D gene: TRBD1
V gene: TRBV7-7
CDR3 protein: CASSSRTGDSYEQYF